The 4 T cell receptor beta chains below all came from one sample that was sequenced in a study of graft-versus-host responses after intestinal transplantation. Data came from immunoSEQ multiplex PCR; TCRdb stores just in-frame clones and leaves some out. The data show just under 65,000 clones, over 90% seen once. Their target antigens are unknown. Source: unstimulated CD8+ T cells sorted from spleen or lymph node cells, taken before transplant. The receptors stem from a human donor who was the organ donor for an intestinal transplant.

This clone was detected once. This rearrangement joins TRBV5-6 to TRBJ2-1; 9 nucleotides align to TRBD2. The ends lost 7 bases at V and 7 bases at J; junction bases unmatched: 21. The CDR3 is made up of 18 amino acids. Germline V lookup: CDR1 SGHDT, CDR2 YYEEEE. CDR3 nucleotides: TGTGCCAGCGCCCCGGGGCTAGCGGGACCTACCCTTGGAAATGAGCAGTTCTTC. This translates into CASAPGLAGPTLGNEQFF.

This clone was seen once. V usage is TRBV6-6 and J usage is TRBJ1-2, with TRBD1 as a possible D gene (5 bases). Deletions cut 4 bases from V and 4 bases from J, with 16 bases between. Germline CDR1 reads MNHNY; CDR2 reads SVGAGI (reference sequence). This CDR3 region has 15 residues. CDR3 sequence reads: CASSCCRGTFYGYTF. In DNA form, the CDR3 reads TGTGCCAGCAGTTGCTGCCGGGGGACCTTCTATGGCTACACCTTC.

As concerns this clone: The same CDR3 also results from other DNA sequences found in this sample. The V gene is TRBV19, the J gene TRBJ2-1; possible D gene TRBD2, 5 bases. Germline CDR1 reads LNHDA; CDR2 reads SQIVND (reference sequence). This CDR3 contains 15 residues. Trimming shortened V by 3 bases and J by 4 bases, and 13 bases separated the two germline ends. The CDR3 DNA reads TGTGCCAGTAGTATCGCGCAGCGAGGGTACAATGAGCAGTTCTTC. This encodes CASSIAQRGYNEQFF.

The chain couples TRBV28 to TRBJ1-1; 7 nucleotides match TRBD1. Germline CDR1 MDHEN, CDR2 SYDVKM. The V gene end was trimmed by 3 bases and the J gene end by 3 bases; junction bases not matched to a gene: 4. The CDR3 is 14 amino acids. This chain's CDR3 is CASSLAGGYTEAFF. For the CDR3, the DNA is TGTGCCAGCAGTTTGGCAGGGGGATACACTGAAGCTTTCTTT.